Below are 26 T cell receptor beta chains sequenced from a single sample in a study of blood T cells in healthy people across ages. Through a sample-barcoded 5' primer and a J-beta primer mix, a second PCR was run for roughly 6 to 11 cycles. MiXCR, run by TCRdb on the 5' RACE reads, gives a single entry per CDR3 protein. The sample contains 750,000 to 950,000 distinct CDR3 sequences, about 55% of which appear only once. The sample taken for sequencing was blood. The receptors were sampled from a man older than 75 in good health.

The rearrangement links TRBV20-1 to TRBJ2-7; D might be TRBD1 (7 bases). CDR3 length: 12 residues. The germline gives CDR1 DFQATT, CDR2 SNEGSKA (reference sequence). V shed 3 bases and J shed 5 bases, with 11 bases lying between them. The CDR3 region is CSASRGVDEQYF. The CDR3, as DNA: TGCAGTGCTAGCAGGGGGGTAGACGAGCAGTACTTC.

The rearrangement joins TRBV12-3 or TRBV12-4 to TRBJ2-7; no clear D gene. This CDR3 has 12 residues. V was clipped by 6 bases and J by 7 bases, with 13 bases between them. Written as DNA, the CDR3 is TGTGCCAGCAGCGCCCTGGGGAAGGAGCAGTACTTC. It codes for CASSALGKEQYF.

The J gene is TRBJ2-3, the V gene TRBV29-1; 9 positions match TRBD2. This CDR3 contains 13 residues. With 4 bases clipped from V and 2 bases from J, the junction kept 1 base outside the gene matches. Germline CDR1 and CDR2: SQVTM and ANQGSEA. The CDR3 reads CSVGLAVTDTQYF. CDR3 sequence (DNA): TGCAGCGTTGGACTAGCGGTCACAGATACGCAGTATTTT.

The CDR3 region is CASSQGRIQPQHF. The CDR3 DNA reads as TGTGCCAGCAGCCAGGGGAGGATTCAGCCCCAGCATTTT. This chain links TRBV3-1 with TRBJ1-5; no clear D. The CDR3 length is 13 residues. The V and J ends lost 3 bases and 6 bases respectively, with 9 bases between them. The germline V gene has CDR1 LGHDT and CDR2 YNNKEL (reference sequence).

The chain joins TRBV4-1 to TRBJ2-1, with 9 bases matching TRBD2. Trimming at V came to 4 bases and at J to 13 bases, leaving 14 bases not matched to a gene. The germline CDR1 and CDR2 sequences are MGHRA and YSYEKL. CDR3 length equals 15 residues. The CDR3: CASSPFGLASETQFF. The CDR3, as DNA: TGCGCCAGCAGCCCCTTTGGACTAGCGAGTGAGACCCAGTTCTTC.

The chain recombines TRBV29-1 with TRBJ1-1; D is undetermined. The V gene lost 6 bases and the J gene lost 5 bases, with 16 bases spanning the gap. The germline V gene has CDR1 SQVTM and CDR2 ANQGSEA. The CDR3 is 13 residues long. CDR3 sequence (DNA): TGCAGCGTCCGAGCGGTAGGGCGGACTGAAGCTTTCTTT. Translation: CSVRAVGRTEAFF. Looking up the rest from reference TRBV29-1 and TRBJ1-1 gives the full variable domain: SAVISQKPSRDICQRGTSLTIQCQVDSQVTMMFWYRQQPGQSLTLIATANQGSEATYESGFVIDKFPISRPNLTFSTLTVSNMSPEDSSIYLCSVRAVGRTEAFFGQGTRLTVV.

The chain has TRBV9 and TRBJ2-4; D gene ambiguous. With the DNA end fitting TRBJ2-7 better, the J assignment may be wrong. The CDR3 sequence is 14 residues long. The germline V gene has CDR1 SGDLS and CDR2 YYNGEE. Written as DNA, the CDR3 is TGTGCCAGCAGCCCCGTTCCAACAACCTACGAGCAGTACTTC. Protein: CASSPVPTTYEQYF.

The genes are TRBV10-3 and TRBJ2-3, with 9 bases aligning to TRBD2. V dropped 8 bases and J dropped 5; count of bases not matched to a gene: 14. CDR1 is ENHRY, CDR2 SYGVKD, per germline. CDR3 length: 16 residues. CDR3 sequence reads: CAIAVGAGGPLDTQYF. The CDR3 DNA is TGTGCCATCGCGGTTGGGGCGGGAGGGCCGCTAGATACGCAGTATTTT.

The sample holds a few counts of this clonotype. The CDR3 region has the DNA TGTGCCACCAGTGATCTTCTCGGGGGATCCGAGACCCAGTACTTC. Protein product: CATSDLLGGSETQYF. The rearrangement uses TRBV24-1 and TRBJ2-5; TRBD2 might be the D (6 bases). V lost 3 bases and J 5 bases, leaving 15 bases between the germline ends. Germline-derived CDR1 and CDR2 are KGHDR and SFDVKD. The CDR3 is 15 amino acids.

The chain uses TRBV28 and TRBJ2-1; 12 bases map to TRBD1. The CDR3 has 14 residues. Germline lookup yields CDR1 MDHEN and CDR2 SYDVKM. The V segment lost 9 bases and the J segment 6 bases; nucleotides outside the gene matches: 6. The CDR3 is CASRDRGPFNEQFF. The CDR3 DNA follows: TGTGCCAGTAGGGACAGGGGGCCTTTCAATGAGCAGTTCTTC. The variable domain in full, completed from reference TRBV28 and TRBJ2-1, reads DVKVTQSSRYLVKRTGEKVFLECVQDMDHENMFWYRQDPGLGLRLIYFSYDVKMKEKGDIPEGYSVSREKKERFSLILESASTNQTSMYLCASRDRGPFNEQFFGPGTRLTVL.

Concerning this clonotype: The junction departs from the called germline gene at one end, perhaps through a read error. The rearrangement joins TRBV11-2 to TRBJ2-5; D may be TRBD1 (6 bases). This CDR3 contains 15 residues. Germline CDR1 SGHAT, CDR2 FQNNGV. CDR3 sequence reads: CASTLFDRSQETQYF. For the CDR3, the DNA is TGTGCCAGCACCTTATTTGACAGGTCCCAAGAGACCCAGTACTTC.

The genes are TRBV15 and TRBJ2-4; D possibly corresponds to TRBD1 (5 bases). The J call is uncertain, as TRBJ2-7 better fits the DNA end. The CDR3 runs to 12 residues. Germline CDR1 LNHNV, CDR2 YYDKDF (reference sequence). The CDR3 sequence is CATSTTGYEQYF. CDR3 coding DNA: TGTGCCACCAGCACCACAGGCTACGAGCAGTACTTC.

Only one count was recorded for this clonotype. The chain uses TRBV5-1 and TRBJ2-2; 13 positions match TRBD2. The CDR3 covers 16 residues. CDR1 and CDR2 (germline): SGHRS, YFSETQ. J lost 5 bases, V lost 1 base, and 2 bases had no gene match. The CDR3 loop reads CASSLRTSGSTGELFF. In DNA form, the CDR3 reads TGCGCCAGCAGCTTGAGGACTAGCGGGAGTACCGGGGAGCTGTTTTTT.

This rearrangement joins TRBV21-1 to TRBJ1-2. TRBV21-1 is flagged as a pseudogene. This CDR3 has 16 residues. CDR3 amino acids: CASSKGAEWEDYGYTF. The CDR3 DNA sequence: TGTGCCAGCAGCAAAGGAGCAGAGTGGGAGGACTATGGCTACACCTTC.

This rearrangement joins TRBV7-8 to TRBJ2-7, with 10 nucleotides matching TRBD1. The germline gives CDR1 SGHVS, CDR2 FQNEAQ. The CDR3 is made up of 15 amino acids. Losses at the gene ends were 3 bases for V and 4 bases for J; bases not matched to a gene: 6. Here the CDR3 DNA reads TGTGCCAGCAGCTTTGGGACAGGGGTTGGGTACGAGCAGTACTTC. This translates into CASSFGTGVGYEQYF.

V is TRBV3-1 and J is TRBJ2-7; D unresolved. V was cut by 1 base and J by 3 bases, with 10 bases left in between. The germline V gene encodes CDR1 LGHDT and CDR2 YNNKEL (reference sequence). CDR3 size: 14 residues. The CDR3 DNA follows: TGTGCCAGCAGCCAAGGGTGGGTCAGCTACGAGCAGTACTTC. It codes for CASSQGWVSYEQYF.

The chain recombines TRBV7-6 with TRBJ2-5, with 8 positions matching TRBD1. In germline, CDR1 is SGHVS, CDR2 FNYEAQ. V trimming: 3 bases; J trimming: 5 bases; junction bases outside the gene matches: 8. This CDR3 has 15 amino acids. The CDR3 sequence is CASSFGQGAVETQYF. The CDR3 DNA sequence: TGTGCCAGCAGCTTTGGACAGGGCGCGGTGGAGACCCAGTACTTC.

This clonotype was found a few times. The V and J genes are TRBV7-9 and TRBJ1-2; possibly TRBD1 for D (6 bases). V was trimmed by 5 bases and J by 4 bases, leaving 17 bases between them. The V gene's germline CDR1 is SEHNR and CDR2 FQNEAQ (reference sequence). The CDR3 spans 15 residues. DNA for the CDR3: TGTGCCAGCAGCGCGGGGGGCACCGAGGGCTATGGCTACACCTTC. Encoded protein: CASSAGGTEGYGYTF.

The V and J genes are TRBV6-5 and TRBJ2-5, with D possibly matching TRBD2 (5 bases). TRBJ2-7 explains the end of the DNA better; the J call may be wrong. Germline-derived CDR1 and CDR2 are MNHEY and SVGAGI. The CDR3 is 15 amino acids. This CDR3 is CASSYSGTLTYEQYF. In nucleotides, the CDR3 is TGTGCCAGCAGTTACAGCGGCACACTGACCTACGAGCAGTACTTC.

This chain's CDR3 is CASSQGRTGTNTIYF. The DNA for the CDR3 is TGTGCCAGCAGCCAAGGACGGACAGGGACGAACACCATATATTTT. The chain links TRBV3-1 to TRBJ1-3, with 8 positions matching TRBD1. The V segment lost 1 base and the J segment 7 bases; nucleotides outside the gene matches: 6. CDR1 and CDR2 from the germline V gene are LGHDT and YNNKEL (reference sequence). The CDR3 runs to 15 residues.

This chain connects TRBV9 to TRBJ2-3, with D unresolved. CDR1 and CDR2 from the germline V gene are SGDLS and YYNGEE. There are 15 residues in the CDR3. Trimming removed 3 bases from V and 0 bases from J, with 11 bases in between. The CDR3 DNA reads TGTGCCAGCAGCGACAGCTCCCCTAGCACAGATACGCAGTATTTT. Protein sequence: CASSDSSPSTDTQYF. Together with reference TRBV9 and TRBJ2-3, the CDR3 gives the full variable domain: DSGVTQTPKHLITATGQRVTLRCSPRSGDLSVYWYQQSLDQGLQFLIQYYNGEERAKGNILERFSAQQFPDLHSELNLSSLELGDSALYFCASSDSSPSTDTQYFGPGTRLTVL.

V and J are TRBV28 and TRBJ2-5, with D perhaps being TRBD1 or TRBD2 (5 bases each). The J call may be wrong; the DNA end is better matched by TRBJ2-7. The CDR3 is made up of 16 amino acids. Germline V gives CDR1 MDHEN, CDR2 SYDVKM. CDR3 loop: CASSSPRGQGAYEQYF. DNA for the CDR3: TGTGCCAGCAGTTCCCCCAGAGGGCAGGGAGCCTACGAGCAGTACTTC.

The rearrangement links TRBV20-1 to TRBJ2-4; perhaps D is TRBD1 or TRBD2 (5 bases each). Matching the DNA end better, TRBJ2-7 makes the J call doubtful. This CDR3 has 13 residues. From germline, CDR1 is DFQATT and CDR2 SNEGSKA (reference sequence). The CDR3 spells CSANRDGSDEQYF. The CDR3 DNA reads as TGCAGTGCTAACCGGGACGGGTCCGACGAGCAGTACTTC.

This clonotype was counted between two and nine times. The rearrangement uses TRBV27 and TRBJ2-7; tentative D call: TRBD1 (6 bases). The CDR3 runs to 15 residues. Trimming removed 5 bases from V and 5 bases from J, with 19 bases in between. CDR1 MNHEY and CDR2 SMNVEV come from the germline V gene (reference sequence). CDR3: CASSSGTTKQHEQYF. The DNA of the CDR3 is TGTGCCAGCAGTAGTGGGACAACTAAGCAGCACGAGCAGTACTTC.

The V gene is TRBV9, the J gene TRBJ2-1; maybe TRBD1 (6 bases). Germline V lookup: CDR1 SGDLS, CDR2 YYNGEE. V was shortened by 4 bases and J by 2 bases, with 13 bases between the two germline ends. This CDR3 comprises 15 residues. CDR3 protein: CASSYRVTPYNEQFF. In DNA, the CDR3 is TGTGCCAGCAGCTACAGGGTTACGCCCTACAATGAGCAGTTCTTC.

The V call is TRBV19, the J call TRBJ1-5; D is possibly TRBD1 (5 bases). V was shortened by 0 bases and J by 4 bases, with 10 bases between the two germline ends. This CDR3 region has 15 residues. Germline V gives CDR1 LNHDA, CDR2 SQIVND (reference sequence). The CDR3 reads CASSIDWDSNQPQHF. The CDR3 DNA sequence: TGTGCCAGTAGTATAGACTGGGACTCGAATCAGCCCCAGCATTTT.